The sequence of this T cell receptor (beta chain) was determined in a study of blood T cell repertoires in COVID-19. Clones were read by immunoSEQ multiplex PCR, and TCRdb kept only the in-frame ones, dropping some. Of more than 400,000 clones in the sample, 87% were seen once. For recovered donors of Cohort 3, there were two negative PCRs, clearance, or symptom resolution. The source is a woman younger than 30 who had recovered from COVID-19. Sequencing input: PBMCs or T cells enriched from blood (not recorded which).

CDR3 bases: TGTGCCAGCAGCTTAGAGGCTGGTACGCAGTATTTT. Its translation is CASSLEAGTQYF. This chain links TRBV5-5 with TRBJ2-3, with D uncertain. The CDR3 spans 12 residues. Trimming shortened V by 2 bases and J by 8 bases, and 9 bases separated the two germline ends. The germline gives CDR1 SGHKS, CDR2 YYEKEE (reference sequence).